This TCR beta chain was identified during a study of Ad26.COV2.S vaccination and SARS-CoV-2 variants. On the study more broadly: Ad26.COV2.S shots went into the muscle once or twice, 56 days apart.

A note on this clone: Antigen unknown.

The V and J ends lost 2 bases and 0 bases, in that order; junction bases with no gene match: 4. Germline CDR1 is SGDLS and CDR2 is YYNGEE. The CDR3 is made up of 15 amino acids. Specified treatment: around 19 received Ad26.COV2.S at low or high dose, single or two shots; five or six received placebo; per-sample allocation not given. The investigators took samples on day 63 after the first vaccine or placebo injection. In Boston, an adult donor aged 18-55 years took part. Regarding the study as a whole: There was reportedly substantial breadth in spike-specific CD8+ and CD4+ T cell responses after vaccination.

Sequenced by immunoSEQ multiplex PCR; TCRdb stores in-frame clones only, minus some. The sample consists of 500,000 or so clones, 87% of them appearing once. This rearrangement joins TRBV9 to TRBJ2-7; 8 bases align to TRBD2. The TCR sequence derives from a person between 18 and 59 years old who received the Ad26.COV2.S COVID-19 vaccine or a placebo. The sample here was peripheral blood, taken in a trial of Ad26.COV2.S vaccine versus placebo. The DNA for the CDR3 is TGTGCCAGCAGCGTGAGCGGGAGCCGCTCCTACGAGCAGTACTTC. Translated, it gives CASSVSGSRSYEQYF.